The 10 T cell receptor beta chains listed next were all sequenced from one sample in a study of blood T cell repertoires in COVID-19. Only in-frame clones appear in the TCRdb table, and some are missing; sequencing was by immunoSEQ multiplex PCR. The table includes some 220,000 clones, roughly 80% detected once. Sequencing was performed on PBMCs or T cells enriched from blood (not recorded which). The receptor set was obtained from a woman in her forties with acute COVID-19.

This chain joins TRBV5-1 and TRBJ1-2; D perhaps matches TRBD1 (6 bases). CDR3 length: 13 amino acids. Per germline, CDR1 SGHRS and CDR2 YFSETQ. V was cut by 2 bases and J by 10 bases, with 15 bases left in between. CDR3 amino acids: CASSFNREPDYTF. The DNA of the CDR3 is TGCGCCAGCAGCTTTAACAGGGAACCTGACTACACCTTC.

The rearrangement links TRBV4-1 to TRBJ2-7; the D gene is possibly TRBD1 (7 bases). Germline CDR1 is MGHRA and CDR2 is YSYEKL. Trimming pared 1 base from V and 2 bases from J, leaving 12 bases between. This CDR3 region has 15 residues. CDR3 sequence: CASSQAGGTAYEQYF. The CDR3 DNA is TGCGCCAGCAGCCAAGCCGGCGGGACAGCCTACGAGCAGTACTTC.

V and J are TRBV18 and TRBJ1-1; D is perhaps TRBD1 (6 bases). Germline CDR1 reads KGHSH; CDR2 reads LQKENI. Trimming took off 4 bases at V and 0 bases at J, with 9 bases between the two ends. This CDR3 has 14 residues. As DNA, the CDR3 is TGTGCCAGCTCACTCGACAGGCTGAACACTGAAGCTTTCTTT. Protein sequence: CASSLDRLNTEAFF.

This sequence joins TRBV27 and TRBJ2-7; 10 bases agree with TRBD2. The CDR3 runs 15 residues. Germline CDR1 reads MNHEY; CDR2 reads SMNVEV (reference sequence). Trimming removed 3 bases from V and 3 bases from J; junction bases left unmatched: 5. CDR3 in amino acids: CASSFASGGFYEQYF. The CDR3, as DNA: TGTGCCAGCAGTTTCGCTAGCGGGGGTTTCTACGAGCAGTACTTC.

The gene calls are TRBV4-3 and TRBJ1-3, with D tentatively TRBD1 (5 bases). CDR3 length equals 16 residues. CDR1 is LGHNA and CDR2 is YSLEER in the germline V gene. The V end was cut by 4 bases, the J end by 3 bases, with 16 bases between. CDR3 amino acids: CASSRNPGTFGNTIYF. The CDR3 DNA sequence: TGCGCCAGCAGCCGGAATCCAGGGACTTTTGGAAACACCATATATTTT.

The chain employs TRBV7-6 and TRBJ1-2, with 8 bases identical to TRBD1. This CDR3 is built from 15 residues. CDR1 is SGHVS, CDR2 FNYEAQ, per germline. Trimming at V came to 2 bases and at J to 5 bases, leaving 7 bases not matched to a gene. This CDR3 is CASSLSPTGDYGYTF. The CDR3 nucleotides are TGTGCCAGCAGCTTATCCCCGACAGGGGATTATGGCTACACCTTC.

J is TRBJ2-7 and V is TRBV9; TRBD1 might be the D (6 bases). CDR1 and CDR2 (germline): SGDLS, YYNGEE. There are 14 residues in the CDR3. Deletions cut 3 bases from V and 2 bases from J, with 12 bases between. In DNA form, the CDR3 reads TGTGCCAGCAGCGAGGGGGACGGCCCCTACGAGCAGTACTTC. Amino acids: CASSEGDGPYEQYF.

CDR3: CASSQDRAAGYTF. As DNA, the CDR3 is TGTGCCAGCAGCCAAGACAGGGCTGCTGGCTACACCTTC. The chain has TRBV3-1 (or the pseudogene TRBV3-2) and TRBJ1-2, with D maybe TRBD1 (5 bases). The V end was cut by 0 bases, the J end by 7 bases, with 9 bases between. Per the germline V gene, CDR1 is LGHDT and CDR2 is YNNKEL (reference sequence). This CDR3 region has 13 residues.

This clone was recorded a few times. The chain carries TRBV30 and TRBJ1-3; perhaps TRBD1 as D (5 bases). The CDR3 loop spans 13 amino acids. The V gene lost 4 bases and the J gene lost 7 bases, with 14 bases spanning the gap. Germline CDR1 and CDR2: GTSNPN and SVGIG (reference sequence). CDR3 region: CAWTGNMANTIYF. CDR3 DNA sequence: TGTGCCTGGACAGGGAATATGGCTAACACCATATATTTT.

The gene calls are TRBV10-3 and TRBJ2-1; D perhaps matches TRBD1 (5 bases). V lost 6 bases and J lost 4, with 16 bases in between. The CDR3 sequence is 15 residues long. Germline V gene sequence: CDR1 ENHRY, CDR2 SYGVKD. CDR3 sequence reads: CAISMGVGVYNEQFF. The CDR3 DNA follows: TGTGCCATCAGCATGGGTGTAGGGGTATACAATGAGCAGTTCTTC.